The 3 T cell receptor beta chains below all came from one sample that was sequenced in a study of T-cell memory formation after mild COVID-19. TCRdb reanalysed the 5' RACE reads using MiXCR and keeps one entry per CDR3 protein. The sample holds some 310,000 distinct CDR3 sequences; roughly 20% are singletons and the top ten take approximately 22%. The sequenced material came from PBMCs or a T cell subset sorted from them (not recorded which). All receptors come from a man between 18 and 29 years old who had mild COVID-19 (a few samples of this study predate the infection). Cell type and time point are not known.

This chain joins TRBV7-9 and TRBJ1-5; 7 positions match TRBD1. Per germline, CDR1 SEHNR and CDR2 FQNEAQ (reference sequence). CDR3 length: 15 residues. V was pared by 5 bases and J by 6 bases, with 10 bases of the junction left unmatched. This chain's CDR3 is CASSQDREGGQPQHF. DNA for the CDR3: TGTGCCAGCAGCCAAGACAGGGAGGGAGGTCAGCCCCAGCATTTT.

The chain couples TRBV12-3 or TRBV12-4 to TRBJ2-5; the match to TRBD2 covers 13 bases. Losses at the gene ends were 6 bases for V and 4 bases for J; bases not matched to a gene: 5. The CDR3 is 15 residues long. The CDR3 DNA reads TGTGCCAGCAGCGAGACTAGCGGGGGGCGAGAGACCCAGTACTTC. Its protein product is CASSETSGGRETQYF.

In regard to this clonotype: The germline gene is not matched at one end of the junction; a read error may be the cause. The chain links TRBV7-9 to TRBJ1-5; no clear D. The CDR3 consists of 15 residues. Germline V CDR1 and CDR2: SEHNR, FQNEAQ (reference sequence). CDR3: CDSSLGTTSNQPQHF. The CDR3 bases are TGTGACAGCAGCTTAGGTACCACGAGCAATCAGCCCCAGCATTTT.